A single sample gave rise to the 30 T cell receptor beta chains below, sequenced in a study of metastatic and nonmetastatic thyroid tumors. Treatment of any kind had been given to no patient before thyroid surgery. TCRdb ran MiXCR on the PCR reads. The data show roughly 30,000 clones, 3.7% seen once. The sequenced material came from blood. The receptors were gathered from a male donor with papillary thyroid cancer or a benign thyroid nodule (not recorded which). Some clones in this sample may be carry-over from other donors' samples.

This clone was recorded a few times. The junction differs from germline at one of its ends, possibly a read error. This chain uses TRBV2 with TRBJ2-3, with D tentatively TRBD2 (5 bases). Germline-derived CDR1 and CDR2 are SNHLY and FYNNEI. The CDR3 has 12 amino acids. The CDR3 nucleotides are TGTGCCAGCAGTGCTAGCACAGATATGCAGTATTTT. It is translated as CASSASTDMQYF.

By frequency in the sample, this clone is medium-sized (0.01 to 0.1%). The rearrangement uses TRBV28 and TRBJ2-7; TRBD2 is a possible D gene (6 bases). Germline V gene sequence: CDR1 MDHEN, CDR2 SYDVKM. V lost 5 bases to trimming and J lost 0 bases, with 14 bases between them. The CDR3 runs to 15 residues. CDR3 coding DNA: TGTGCCAGCAGTAAGACTAGTCTAGGCTCCTACGAGCAGTACTTC. It codes for CASSKTSLGSYEQYF. Full variable domain (remainder filled in from reference TRBV28 and TRBJ2-7): DVKVTQSSRYLVKRTGEKVFLECVQDMDHENMFWYRQDPGLGLRLIYFSYDVKMKEKGDIPEGYSVSREKKERFSLILESASTNQTSMYLCASSKTSLGSYEQYFGPGTRLTVT.

This clone was counted only a few times. The chain recombines TRBV5-1 with TRBJ2-7; D may correspond to TRBD1 or TRBD2 (5 bases each). The ends were cut back, 0 bases at V and 2 bases at J, with 15 bases in the middle. The CDR3 has 16 amino acids. CDR1 is SGHRS, CDR2 YFSETQ, per germline. CDR3 DNA: TGCGCCAGCAGCTTGGGGGGACGACTGGGACCCTACGAGCAGTACTTC. Translation gives CASSLGGRLGPYEQYF.

J is TRBJ2-1 and V is TRBV10-1; 8 bases line up with TRBD1. This CDR3 has 15 amino acids. The V segment lost 5 bases and the J segment 4 bases; nucleotides outside the gene matches: 7. Germline assignment: CDR1 WNHNN and CDR2 SYGVQD (reference sequence). The chain's CDR3 is CASSRDRGFYNEQFF. In nucleotides, the CDR3 is TGCGCCAGCAGTCGCGACAGGGGTTTTTACAATGAGCAGTTCTTC.

The chain couples TRBV15 to TRBJ1-5, with D unclear. Per germline, CDR1 LNHNV and CDR2 YYDKDF (reference sequence). The CDR3 runs to 14 residues. V lost 5 bases, J lost 0 bases, and 8 bases lay in between. CDR3 bases: TGTGCCACCAGCGGGAATACTAGCAATCAGCCCCAGCATTTT. Translation: CATSGNTSNQPQHF.

This chain uses TRBV6-1 with TRBJ1-2, with D uncertain. Germline V CDR1 and CDR2: MNHNS, SASEGT. This CDR3 comprises 13 residues. The V gene lost 7 bases and the J gene lost 2 bases, with 11 bases spanning the gap. The DNA of the CDR3 is TGTGCCAGCACCGAGGCGGGGAACTATGGCTACACCTTC. Amino acid sequence: CASTEAGNYGYTF.

This clone was counted only a few times. Because the CDR3 is missing its conserved closing phenylalanine or tryptophan, this is likely a read error. The chain links TRBV20-1 to TRBJ2-5; no definite D call. Germline CDR1 and CDR2: DFQATT and SNEGSKA (reference sequence). The ends were cut back, 7 bases at V and 1 base at J, with 7 bases in the middle. CDR3 length: 11 residues. This chain's CDR3 is CSVGFQETQYS. DNA of the CDR3: TGCAGTGTGGGGTTCCAAGAGACCCAGTACTCC.

The rearrangement links TRBV10-3 to TRBJ1-2; TRBD1 aligns across 7 bases. The length of the CDR3 is 17 residues. Germline assignment: CDR1 ENHRY and CDR2 SYGVKD. Germline trimming cut 5 bases from V and 4 bases from J; bases unmatched to any gene: 16. The CDR3 DNA is TGTGCCATCAGTAATAGACCGGGACAGTGGATGGCCTATGGCTACACCTTC. Encoded protein: CAISNRPGQWMAYGYTF.

V and J are TRBV6-1 and TRBJ1-5; 8 bases match TRBD1. This CDR3 region has 14 residues. Germline CDR1 and CDR2: MNHNS and SASEGT. J gave up 2 bases and V 6 bases, and 3 bases lay outside the gene matches. This CDR3 reads CASREQGGNQPQHF. CDR3 coding DNA: TGTGCCAGCAGAGAACAGGGGGGCAATCAGCCCCAGCATTTT.

This clone was detected ten times or more. This rearrangement joins TRBV25-1 to TRBJ2-3; 7 nucleotides align to TRBD1. This CDR3 comprises 13 residues. Trimming removed 7 bases from V and 2 bases from J; junction bases left unmatched: 3. Germline V gene data show CDR1 as MGHDK and CDR2 as SYGVNS. CDR3 sequence (DNA): TGTGCCAGCACGGGACAGAACACAGATACGCAGTATTTT. This gives the protein CASTGQNTDTQYF. Based on the CDR3 plus reference TRBV25-1 and TRBJ2-3, the full variable domain is EADIYQTPRYLVIGTGKKITLECSQTMGHDKMYWYQQDPGMELHLIHYSYGVNSTEKGDLSSESTVSRIRTEHFPLTLESARPSHTSQYLCASTGQNTDTQYFGPGTRLTVL.

The V gene is TRBV6-1, the J gene TRBJ1-2; D is unclear. CDR1 is MNHNS and CDR2 is SASEGT in the germline V gene. This CDR3 has 15 amino acids. Trimming left V 1 base short and J 7 bases short, with 16 bases between. The CDR3 DNA reads as TGTGCCAGCAGTGAAGAAGACGGGCGGGCGGGTGGCTACACCTTC. This sequence encodes CASSEEDGRAGGYTF.

This sequence joins TRBV9 and TRBJ2-1; perhaps TRBD2 as D (5 bases). Trimming removed 3 bases at V and 4 bases at J, with 20 bases between. Germline V gene sequence: CDR1 SGDLS, CDR2 YYNGEE. This CDR3 comprises 17 residues. The CDR3 region is CASSANESGRVYNEQFF. The CDR3 nucleotides are TGTGCCAGCAGCGCCAATGAATCCGGGCGGGTGTACAATGAGCAGTTCTTC.

This clone was recorded at least ten times. This chain uses TRBV11-1 with TRBJ2-7; D possibly corresponds to TRBD2 (5 bases). V lost 5 bases, J lost 0 bases, and 14 bases lay in between. The germline V gene has CDR1 SGHAT and CDR2 FQDESV (reference sequence). The CDR3 covers 15 residues. The DNA for the CDR3 is TGTGCCAGCAGCCAAACGGACTCCCCCTCCTACGAGCAGTACTTC. Amino acid sequence: CASSQTDSPSYEQYF.

The chain joins TRBV6-2 or TRBV6-3 to TRBJ2-6, with D tentatively TRBD1 (7 bases). The CDR3 runs to 18 residues. CDR1 and CDR2 (germline): MNHEY, SVGEGT. V lost 5 bases and J lost 3, with 20 bases in between. The CDR3: CASSRGTVGYGGANVLTF. In nucleotides, the CDR3 is TGTGCCAGCAGTCGGGGGACAGTAGGGTACGGTGGGGCCAACGTCCTGACTTTC.

This clone was picked up many times. V is TRBV5-1 and J is TRBJ2-7, with 7 positions matching TRBD1. Trimming removed 4 bases from V and 4 bases from J; junction bases left unmatched: 5. CDR3 length: 13 amino acids. Germline loops: CDR1 SGHRS, CDR2 YFSETQ. The CDR3 DNA follows: TGCGCCAGCAGCCCCTGGACAGGTTACGAGCAGTACTTC. Translated: CASSPWTGYEQYF. Combining the CDR3 with reference TRBV5-1 and TRBJ2-7 gives the whole variable domain KAGVTQTPRYLIKTRGQQVTLSCSPISGHRSVSWYQQTPGQGLQFLFEYFSETQRNKGNFPGRFSGRQFSNSRSEMNVSTLELGDSALYLCASSPWTGYEQYFGPGTRLTVT.

As regards this clone: Germline and junction disagree at one end, which may indicate a read error. The chain recombines TRBV9 with TRBJ2-5, with a tentative D call TRBD2 (6 bases). CDR1 SGDLS and CDR2 YYNGEE come from the germline V gene. The CDR3 consists of 14 residues. The CDR3 is CASRPLAEQETQYF. The CDR3 coding sequence is TGTGCCAGCAGACCCTTAGCGGAACAAGAGACACAGTACTTC.

This clone was seen a few times. One junction end disagrees with the germline gene, perhaps due to a read error. The rearrangement links TRBV12-3 or TRBV12-4 to TRBJ1-4; D is unresolved. The CDR3 consists of 11 residues. The CDR3 protein is CASGRNERLFF. CDR3 sequence (DNA): TGTGCCAGCGGACGGAACGAAAGACTGTTTTTT.

This clone was recorded many times. This chain connects TRBV20-1 to TRBJ2-1, with TRBD2 matching over 10 bases. The CDR3 sequence is 14 residues long. CDR1 is DFQATT, CDR2 SNEGSKA, per germline (reference sequence). V gave up 0 bases and J gave up 4 bases; unmatched junction bases: 0. The CDR3 region has the DNA TGCAGTGCTAGAGAACTAGCGGGGTACAATGAGCAGTTCTTC. Protein sequence: CSARELAGYNEQFF.

The table lists this clone with many counts. V and J are TRBV20-1 and TRBJ1-5; D uncertain. Per the germline V gene, CDR1 is DFQATT and CDR2 is SNEGSKA (reference sequence). The V and J ends lost 1 base and 4 bases respectively, with 5 bases between them. CDR3 length: 12 amino acids. The CDR3 bases are TGCAGTGCTAGAGGAAGTAATCAGCCCCAGCATTTT. It translates to CSARGSNQPQHF.

The chain is built from TRBV3-1 and TRBJ2-2, with no clear D. Between the trimmed V and J ends, which lost 1 base and 6 bases, there was a span of 6 bases. The CDR3 is 13 residues long. Germline V gene lookup returns CDR1 LGHDT and CDR2 YNNKEL (reference sequence). This CDR3 reads CASSQAQPGELFF. CDR3 bases: TGTGCCAGCAGCCAAGCTCAACCCGGGGAGCTGTTTTTT.

This clone was observed many times. The V gene is TRBV12-3 or TRBV12-4, the J gene TRBJ2-2, with 7 bases fitting TRBD1. The V segment lost 4 bases and the J segment 0 bases; nucleotides outside the gene matches: 2. The CDR3 runs to 15 residues. Here the CDR3 DNA reads TGTGCCAGCAGTTCCGGGACAGCGAACACCGGGGAGCTGTTTTTT. Translated, it gives CASSSGTANTGELFF.

The table lists this clone with a few counts. This chain links TRBV6-1 with TRBJ2-7; no reliable D call. Germline assignment: CDR1 MNHNS and CDR2 SASEGT. Trimming left V 5 bases short and J 5 bases short, with 16 bases between. The CDR3 runs to 14 residues. The CDR3 coding sequence is TGTGCCAGCAGTCTCGCAGGAGTCATCAACGAGCAGTACTTC. Its translation: CASSLAGVINEQYF.

This clone was counted at least ten times. V is TRBV2 and J is TRBJ2-5; 10 positions agree with TRBD1. Germline trimming cut 6 bases from V and 0 bases from J; bases unmatched to any gene: 1. The CDR3 spans 14 residues. CDR1 SNHLY and CDR2 FYNNEI come from the germline V gene. Here the CDR3 reads CASSDRGHQETQYF. The CDR3 nucleotides are TGTGCCAGCAGCGACAGGGGGCACCAAGAGACCCAGTACTTC.

The genes are TRBV5-1 and TRBJ2-7; 11 positions agree with TRBD2. The CDR3 extends over 16 amino acids. Per germline, CDR1 SGHRS and CDR2 YFSETQ. Trimming removed 1 base from V and 2 bases from J; junction bases left unmatched: 5. CDR3 in DNA: TGCGCCAGCAGCTTGAATAGCGGGAGGGTGGCCTACGAGCAGTACTTC. Its translation: CASSLNSGRVAYEQYF.

A few counts support this clone. The rearrangement joins TRBV27 to TRBJ2-1; 8 bases are a match to TRBD2. The CDR3 extends over 16 amino acids. The ends lost 4 bases at V and 4 bases at J; junction bases unmatched: 9. CDR1 MNHEY and CDR2 SMNVEV come from the germline V gene (reference sequence). The CDR3, as DNA: TGTGCCAGCAGTTCCCCCCTAGCGGGTAAATACAATGAGCAGTTCTTC. Its protein is CASSSPLAGKYNEQFF.

This clone appeared once. This rearrangement joins TRBV6-1 to TRBJ2-1, with D possibly matching TRBD2 (6 bases). V lost 7 bases and J 8 bases, leaving 27 bases between the germline ends. The germline gives CDR1 MNHNS, CDR2 SASEGT. CDR3 length equals 17 residues. Here the CDR3 DNA reads TGTGCCAGCATCCTTAGTGTTGGAGGGCCCGGCTCCGATGAGCAGTTCTTC. It codes for CASILSVGGPGSDEQFF.

The sample holds many counts of this clone. This rearrangement joins TRBV5-5 to TRBJ2-7, with D tentatively TRBD1 (5 bases). The CDR3 totals 12 residues. Germline-derived CDR1 and CDR2 are SGHKS and YYEKEE (reference sequence). V gave up 5 bases and J gave up 4 bases, with 10 bases separating them. CDR3 nucleotide sequence: TGTGCCAGCAGTACAGGTTCTTACGAGCAGTACTTC. As protein: CASSTGSYEQYF.

This clone was seen ten or more times. J is TRBJ1-2 and V is TRBV6-1, with D maybe TRBD1 (6 bases). The V end was cut by 8 bases, the J end by 4 bases, with 23 bases between. Germline assignment: CDR1 MNHNS and CDR2 SASEGT. The CDR3 consists of 16 residues. The CDR3 is CASSATETTGGYGYTF. The CDR3 DNA follows: TGTGCCAGCTCAGCGACAGAAACGACAGGTGGCTATGGCTACACCTTC.

The rearrangement links TRBV6-2 or TRBV6-3 to TRBJ1-1; unclear D gene. Trimming left V 4 bases short and J 6 bases short, with 9 bases between. Germline V lookup: CDR1 MNHEY, CDR2 SVGEGT. This CDR3 is 12 amino acids long. In DNA, the CDR3 is TGTGCCAGCAGTTCCGGGCCCCCTGAAGCTTTCTTT. Translation gives CASSSGPPEAFF.

This clone was seen a handful of times. One base away lies a much larger clone, so this may be a sequencing read error. The chain recombines TRBV30 with TRBJ2-5; 9 positions match TRBD2. This CDR3 has 19 residues. The junction had 16 bases not matched to a gene; V was cut back by 1 base and J by 1 base. The V gene's germline CDR1 is GTSNPN and CDR2 SVGIG (reference sequence). The chain's CDR3 is CAWSGVGLANPWLQETQYF. The CDR3 coding sequence is TGTGCCTGGAGTGGTGTAGGACTAGCGAACCCTTGGCTCCAAGAGACCCAGTACTTC.